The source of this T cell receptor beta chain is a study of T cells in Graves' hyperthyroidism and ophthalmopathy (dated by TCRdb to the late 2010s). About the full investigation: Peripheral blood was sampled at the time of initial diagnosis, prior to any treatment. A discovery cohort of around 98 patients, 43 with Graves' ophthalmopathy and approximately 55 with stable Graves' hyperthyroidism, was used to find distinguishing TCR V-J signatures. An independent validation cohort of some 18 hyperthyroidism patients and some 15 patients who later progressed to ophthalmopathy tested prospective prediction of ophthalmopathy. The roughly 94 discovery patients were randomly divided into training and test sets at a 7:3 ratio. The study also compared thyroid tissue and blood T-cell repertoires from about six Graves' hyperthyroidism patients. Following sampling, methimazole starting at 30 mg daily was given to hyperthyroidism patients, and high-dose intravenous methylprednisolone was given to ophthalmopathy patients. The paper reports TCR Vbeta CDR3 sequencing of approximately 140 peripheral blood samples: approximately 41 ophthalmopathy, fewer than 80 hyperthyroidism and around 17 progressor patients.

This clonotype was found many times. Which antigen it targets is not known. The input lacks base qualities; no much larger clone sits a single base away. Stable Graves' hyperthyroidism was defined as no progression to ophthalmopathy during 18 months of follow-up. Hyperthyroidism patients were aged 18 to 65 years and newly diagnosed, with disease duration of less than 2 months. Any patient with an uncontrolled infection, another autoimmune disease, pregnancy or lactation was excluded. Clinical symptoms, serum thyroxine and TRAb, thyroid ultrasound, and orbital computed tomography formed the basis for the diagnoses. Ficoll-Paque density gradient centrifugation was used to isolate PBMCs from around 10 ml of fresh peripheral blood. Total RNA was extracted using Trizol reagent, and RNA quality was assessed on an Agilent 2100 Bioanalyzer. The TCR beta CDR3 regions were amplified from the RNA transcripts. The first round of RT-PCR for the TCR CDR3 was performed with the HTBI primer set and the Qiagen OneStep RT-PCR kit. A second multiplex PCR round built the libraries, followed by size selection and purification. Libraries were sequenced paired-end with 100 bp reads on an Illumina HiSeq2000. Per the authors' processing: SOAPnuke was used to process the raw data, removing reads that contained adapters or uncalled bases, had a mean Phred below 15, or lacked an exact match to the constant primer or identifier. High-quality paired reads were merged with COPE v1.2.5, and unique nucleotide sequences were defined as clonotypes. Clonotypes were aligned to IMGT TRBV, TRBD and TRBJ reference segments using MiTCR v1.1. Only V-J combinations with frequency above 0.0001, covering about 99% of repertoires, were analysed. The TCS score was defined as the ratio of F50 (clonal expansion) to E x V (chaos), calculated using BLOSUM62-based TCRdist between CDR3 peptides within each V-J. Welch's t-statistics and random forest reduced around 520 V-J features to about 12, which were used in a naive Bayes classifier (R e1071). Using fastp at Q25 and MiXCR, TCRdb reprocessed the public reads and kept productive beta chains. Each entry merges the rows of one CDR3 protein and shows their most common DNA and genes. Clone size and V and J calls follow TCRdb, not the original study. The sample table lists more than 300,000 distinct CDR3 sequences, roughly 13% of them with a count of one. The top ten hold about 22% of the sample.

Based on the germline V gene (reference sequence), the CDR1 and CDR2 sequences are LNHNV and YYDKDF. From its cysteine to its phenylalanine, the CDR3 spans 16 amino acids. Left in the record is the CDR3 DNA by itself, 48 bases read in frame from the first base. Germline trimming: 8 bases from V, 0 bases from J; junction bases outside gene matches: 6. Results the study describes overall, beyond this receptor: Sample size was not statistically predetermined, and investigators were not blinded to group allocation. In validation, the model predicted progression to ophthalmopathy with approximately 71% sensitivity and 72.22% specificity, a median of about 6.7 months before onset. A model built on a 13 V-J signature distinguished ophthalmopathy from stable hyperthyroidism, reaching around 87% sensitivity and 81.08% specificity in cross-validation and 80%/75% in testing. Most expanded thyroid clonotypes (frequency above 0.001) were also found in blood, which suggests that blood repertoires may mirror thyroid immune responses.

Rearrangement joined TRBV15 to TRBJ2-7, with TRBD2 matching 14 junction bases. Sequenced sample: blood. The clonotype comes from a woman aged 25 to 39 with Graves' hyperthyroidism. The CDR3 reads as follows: CATGTSGSGVSYEQYF. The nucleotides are TGTGCCACCGGGACTAGCGGGAGTGGGGTCTCCTACGAGCAGTACTTC.